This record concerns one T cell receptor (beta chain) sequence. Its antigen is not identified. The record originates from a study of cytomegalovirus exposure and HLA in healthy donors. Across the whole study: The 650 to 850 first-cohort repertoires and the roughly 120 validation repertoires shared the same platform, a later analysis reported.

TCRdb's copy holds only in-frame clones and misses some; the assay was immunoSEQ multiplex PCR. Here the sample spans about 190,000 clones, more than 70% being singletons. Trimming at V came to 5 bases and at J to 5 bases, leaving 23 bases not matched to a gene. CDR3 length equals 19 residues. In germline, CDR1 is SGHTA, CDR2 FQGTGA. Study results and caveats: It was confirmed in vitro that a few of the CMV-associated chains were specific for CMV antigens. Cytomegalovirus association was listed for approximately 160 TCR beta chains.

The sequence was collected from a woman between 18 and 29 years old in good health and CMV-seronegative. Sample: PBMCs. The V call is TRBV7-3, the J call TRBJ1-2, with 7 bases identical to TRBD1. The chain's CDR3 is CASSPNDPTQGREGYGYTF. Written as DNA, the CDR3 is TGTGCCAGCAGCCCTAACGACCCAACACAGGGGCGCGAAGGGTATGGCTACACCTTC.